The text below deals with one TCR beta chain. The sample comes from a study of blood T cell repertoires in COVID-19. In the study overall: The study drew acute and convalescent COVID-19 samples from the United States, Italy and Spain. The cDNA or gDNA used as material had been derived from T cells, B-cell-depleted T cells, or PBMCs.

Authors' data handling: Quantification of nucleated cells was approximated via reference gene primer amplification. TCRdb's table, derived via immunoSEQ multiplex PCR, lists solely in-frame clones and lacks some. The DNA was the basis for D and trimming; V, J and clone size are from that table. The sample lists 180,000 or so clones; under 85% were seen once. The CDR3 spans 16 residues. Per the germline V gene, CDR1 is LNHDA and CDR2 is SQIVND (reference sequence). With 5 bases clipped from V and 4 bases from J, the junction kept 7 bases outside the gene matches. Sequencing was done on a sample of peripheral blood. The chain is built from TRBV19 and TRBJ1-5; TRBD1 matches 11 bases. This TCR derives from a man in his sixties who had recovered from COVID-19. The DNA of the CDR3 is TGTGCCAGTAGTTTAACCGGGACAGGGGGAAATCAGCCCCAGCATTTT. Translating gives CASSLTGTGGNQPQHF.